What follows are 23 T cell receptor beta chains derived from one specimen sequenced in a study of a mutant IDH1 vaccine in newly diagnosed glioma. Sequencing was performed with immunoSEQ multiplex PCR; in TCRdb, only in-frame clones are kept and a portion is missing. The table shows about 32,000 clones, with roughly nine tenths occurring only once. Time point specified: week 47, end of study. A single vaccine dose contained 300 ug of mutant IDH1 20-mer peptide, and topical imiquimod was used with it. No antigen has been assigned to these receptors. The sequences come from PBMCs, collected from a glioma patient whose treatment included an IDH1 peptide vaccine. Receptors originate from a man aged 35-49 years with glioma.

Note on this clone: Within the sample, other DNA sequences also encode this same CDR3. The chain combines TRBV5-4 with TRBJ2-5, with 10 bases lining up with TRBD1. Unmatched junction bases numbered 4, after V lost 0 bases and J lost 5 bases. This CDR3 contains 15 residues. Germline lookup yields CDR1 SGHNT and CDR2 YYREEE (reference sequence). CDR3 DNA sequence: TGTGCCAGCAGCTTGGGCGGACAGGGGGGCGAGACCCAGTACTTC. It is translated as CASSLGGQGGETQYF. The variable domain in full, with the rest retrieved from reference TRBV5-4 and TRBJ2-5, is ETGVTQSPTHLIKTRGQQVTLRCSSQSGHNTVSWYQQALGQGPQFIFQYYREEENGRGNFPPRFSGLQFPNYSSELNVNALELDDSALYLCASSLGGQGGETQYFGPGTRLLVL.

The chain uses TRBV7-2 and TRBJ2-7, with D unresolved. The CDR3 contains 15 residues. In germline, CDR1 is SGHTA, CDR2 FQGNSA. V lost 4 bases and J 3 bases, leaving 16 bases between the germline ends. The CDR3 here is CASSSAPDLGYEQYF. The CDR3 coding sequence is TGTGCCAGCAGCTCAGCACCGGACCTAGGCTACGAGCAGTACTTC.

The chain is built from TRBV28 and TRBJ1-2; 7 bases match TRBD1. V lost 5 bases, J lost 4 bases, and 7 bases stayed unmatched. The length of the CDR3 is 14 residues. Germline V CDR1 and CDR2: MDHEN, SYDVKM. The CDR3 sequence is CASSQPGQLYGYTF. As DNA, the CDR3 is TGTGCCAGCAGTCAACCGGGACAGCTCTATGGCTACACCTTC.

This chain links TRBV7-8 with TRBJ2-3; 8 bases line up with TRBD2. The V gene's germline CDR1 is SGHVS and CDR2 FQNEAQ. Trimming cost V 3 bases and J 3 bases; bases outside gene matches: 5. The CDR3 covers 15 residues. The DNA for the CDR3 is TGTGCCAGCAGCTTGATCGGGGGGGGGACAGATACGCAGTATTTT. This translates into CASSLIGGGTDTQYF.

V is TRBV10-2 and J is TRBJ2-1, with TRBD2 matching over 10 bases. The CDR3 has 15 residues. Per the germline V gene, CDR1 is WSHSY and CDR2 is SAAADI. V lost 4 bases to trimming and J lost 6 bases; unmatched junction nucleotides: 6. CDR3 bases: TGCGCCAGCAGTGTAGCGGGGGGAGGACGCAATGAGCAGTTCTTC. Protein sequence: CASSVAGGGRNEQFF.

The V call is TRBV7-6, the J call TRBJ1-2; 7 positions agree with TRBD1. This CDR3 contains 11 residues. Germline V gene sequence: CDR1 SGHVS, CDR2 FNYEAQ. The V and J ends lost 10 bases and 6 bases, in that order; junction bases with no gene match: 5. The CDR3, as DNA: TGTGCCACTGACAGGGCACATGGCTACACCTTC. Its translation: CATDRAHGYTF. The full variable domain, with the rest looked up from reference TRBV7-6 and TRBJ1-2, is GAGVSQSPRYKVTKRGQDVALRCDPISGHVSLYWYRQALGQGPEFLTYFNYEAQQDKSGLPNDRFSAERPEGSISTLTIQRTEQRDSAMYRCATDRAHGYTFGSGTRLTVV.

As DNA, the CDR3 is TGTGCCAGCAGTGTAGGATACTGGGAACAGCCCCAGCATTTT. Translated, it gives CASSVGYWEQPQHF. V usage is TRBV2 and J usage is TRBJ1-5, with no clear D. V lost 4 bases and J 7 bases, leaving 14 bases between the germline ends. Germline CDR1 and CDR2: SNHLY and FYNNEI. This CDR3 has 14 amino acids.

J is TRBJ2-3 and V is TRBV5-1, with 8 bases fitting TRBD2. Germline V gene data show CDR1 as SGHRS and CDR2 as YFSETQ. The V and J ends lost 2 bases and 5 bases, in that order; junction bases with no gene match: 4. The CDR3 extends over 14 amino acids. CDR3 loop: CASSFGTRGDTQYF. The CDR3 coding sequence is TGCGCCAGCAGCTTCGGGACTAGGGGAGATACGCAGTATTTT.

This chain uses TRBV7-9 with TRBJ2-3; 7 nucleotides agree with TRBD2. The CDR3 extends over 15 amino acids. CDR1 and CDR2 from the germline V gene are SEHNR and FQNEAQ (reference sequence). V was clipped by 5 bases and J by 5 bases; unmatched bases: 10. CDR3 in amino acids: CASSGLAEEGDTQYF. The CDR3 region has the DNA TGTGCCAGCAGCGGGCTAGCGGAGGAAGGAGATACGCAGTATTTT.

This chain joins TRBV6-6 and TRBJ1-5, with 8 bases matching TRBD1. CDR1 MNHNY and CDR2 SVGAGI come from the germline V gene (reference sequence). The junction had 4 bases not matched to a gene; V was cut back by 6 bases and J by 3 bases. This CDR3 is 14 amino acids long. The CDR3 DNA reads as TGTGCCAGCAGGGAGGACAGGGCCAATCAGCCCCAGCATTTT. It specifies CASREDRANQPQHF.

The V gene is TRBV7-2, the J gene TRBJ2-7; the match to TRBD2 covers 11 bases. Germline V gene data show CDR1 as SGHTA and CDR2 as FQGNSA. V gave up 5 bases and J gave up 7 bases; unmatched junction bases: 10. CDR3 size: 15 residues. CDR3 nucleotide sequence: TGTGCCAGCAGCCCCCGACTAGCGGGACCGGGGGAGCAGTACTTC. It encodes CASSPRLAGPGEQYF.

This sequence joins TRBV9 and TRBJ1-5; D unresolved. Germline CDR1 reads SGDLS; CDR2 reads YYNGEE. The length of the CDR3 is 13 residues. V lost 0 bases, J lost 4 bases, and 5 bases lay in between. CDR3 sequence reads: CASSVDLNQPQHF. The CDR3 DNA reads TGTGCCAGCAGCGTAGACCTGAATCAGCCCCAGCATTTT.

This clone appeared once. The V and J genes are TRBV28 and TRBJ1-6, with 9 positions matching TRBD1. The CDR3 has 17 residues. Germline V gene lookup returns CDR1 MDHEN and CDR2 SYDVKM. V dropped 10 bases and J dropped 8; count of bases not matched to a gene: 18. This chain's CDR3 is CAITSAGTGPGYSPLHF. The CDR3 DNA sequence: TGTGCCATTACCTCCGCCGGGACAGGGCCCGGTTATTCACCCCTCCACTTT.

The J gene is TRBJ2-1, the V gene TRBV5-1, with D unresolved. V was trimmed by 0 bases and J by 9 bases, leaving 10 bases between them. The V gene's germline CDR1 is SGHRS and CDR2 YFSETQ. This CDR3 has 13 residues. CDR3 DNA sequence: TGCGCCAGCAGCTTGGAGTCATGGGGTGAGCAGTTCTTC. It is translated as CASSLESWGEQFF.

The chain couples TRBV19 to TRBJ1-5, with D hard to call. CDR3 size: 14 residues. Trimming took 5 bases from V and 10 from J, leaving 18 bases between them. Germline loops: CDR1 LNHDA, CDR2 SQIVND (reference sequence). The CDR3 here is CASSFYDGDEPQHF. The CDR3 nucleotides read TGTGCCAGTAGTTTCTACGACGGTGATGAACCCCAGCATTTT.

Notes on this clone: A junction boundary mismatches the germline segment, possibly from a read error. This sequence joins TRBV7-7 and TRBJ2-3; possibly TRBD1 for D (6 bases). Germline loops: CDR1 SSHAT, CDR2 FNYEAQ (reference sequence). The CDR3 spans 13 residues. CDR3 region: CASSPGAGAAQYF. The CDR3 bases are TGTGCTAGCAGCCCTGGGGCAGGGGCTGCGCAGTATTTT.

This chain links TRBV6-5 with TRBJ2-7; 8 bases line up with TRBD2. The CDR3 sequence is 14 residues long. The J segment lost 5 bases and the V segment lost 5 bases, leaving 8 bases of the junction unmatched. The V gene's germline CDR1 is MNHEY and CDR2 SVGAGI. The CDR3, as DNA: TGTGCCAGCAGTAGATTGCGGGGGGCCCACGAGCAGTACGTC. This encodes CASSRLRGAHEQYV.

The rearrangement links TRBV28 to TRBJ2-1; D gene unclear. The CDR3 is 11 residues long. Germline CDR1 reads MDHEN; CDR2 reads SYDVKM. With 6 bases removed from V and 9 bases from J, the gap between germline ends came to 9 bases. CDR3 nucleotide sequence: TGTGCCAGCAGCCCCCTGATTGAGCAGTTCTTC. Encoded protein: CASSPLIEQFF.

The V gene is TRBV4-1, the J gene TRBJ2-3; 11 bases align to TRBD2. The germline CDR1 and CDR2 sequences are MGHRA and YSYEKL. J lost 4 bases, V lost 4 bases, and 7 bases had no gene match. The length of the CDR3 is 16 residues. The CDR3 is CASSPRGTSGADTQYF. The DNA for the CDR3 is TGCGCCAGCAGCCCCCGTGGGACTAGCGGCGCAGATACGCAGTATTTT.

This chain connects TRBV7-2 to TRBJ2-2, with D perhaps matching TRBD1 or TRBD2 (5 bases each). Deletions cut 4 bases from V and 1 base from J, with 10 bases between. The CDR3 is 15 amino acids. In germline, CDR1 is SGHTA, CDR2 FQGNSA. CDR3 sequence: CASSSTGLNTGELFF. Here the CDR3 DNA reads TGTGCCAGCAGCTCTACGGGGCTGAACACCGGGGAGCTGTTTTTT.

This clone was observed a handful of times. The chain carries TRBV4-1 and TRBJ2-3, with D unclear. The CDR3 has 16 amino acids. Trimming stripped 1 base from V and 0 bases from J, with 11 bases between. From germline, CDR1 is MGHRA and CDR2 YSYEKL. The CDR3 region is CASSQANLVSTDTQYF. In nucleotides, the CDR3 is TGCGCCAGCAGCCAAGCTAACCTGGTTAGCACAGATACGCAGTATTTT.

The chain recombines TRBV6-1 with TRBJ2-7; D gene ambiguous. The CDR3 spans 12 residues. V lost 2 bases and J 7 bases, leaving 9 bases between the germline ends. Germline CDR1 and CDR2: MNHNS and SASEGT. The chain's CDR3 is CASSELREEQYV. The CDR3 bases are TGTGCCAGCAGTGAACTCCGAGAAGAGCAGTACGTC.

This clone has just one count. The CDR3 DNA is TGCGCCAGCAGCTTGCTGGCAACTAGTGGGGACTATGGCTACACCTTC. It specifies CASSLLATSGDYGYTF. The rearrangement uses TRBV5-1 and TRBJ1-2; unclear D gene. The CDR3 covers 16 residues. Germline V gene lookup returns CDR1 SGHRS and CDR2 YFSETQ. The V and J ends lost 1 base and 3 bases respectively, with 16 bases between them.